The 25 T cell receptor beta chains in this list originate from one sample, sequenced in a study of blood T cells in healthy people across ages. The authors ran a second PCR of 7 to 11 cycles using a sample-barcoded 5' primer and a J-beta primer mix. TCRdb itself ran the 5' RACE reads through MiXCR, one entry per CDR3 protein. Among approximately 900,000 distinct CDR3 sequences listed, under 50% were seen once. The specimen was blood. Receptor source: a man in his thirties or forties in good health.

This clonotype was picked up many times. The V call is TRBV28, the J call TRBJ1-2, with TRBD1 matching 9 bases. The germline gives CDR1 MDHEN, CDR2 SYDVKM. The junction had 9 bases not matched to a gene; V was cut back by 7 bases and J by 3 bases. This CDR3 has 15 amino acids. The CDR3 DNA sequence: TGTGCCAGCATCCGGACAGGGGAACCCTACTATGGCTACACCTTC. Translating gives CASIRTGEPYYGYTF.

This clonotype was recorded many times. This chain connects TRBV6-4 to TRBJ1-1; possibly TRBD1 for D (5 bases). The CDR3 extends over 14 amino acids. Germline assignment: CDR1 MRHNA and CDR2 SNTAGT. The germline V and J ends were trimmed by 3 bases and 5 bases, with 13 bases remaining between them. CDR3 sequence: CASSERGGETEAFF. The CDR3 DNA reads as TGTGCCAGCAGTGAGAGGGGTGGAGAGACTGAAGCTTTCTTT.

This clonotype has just a few counts. CDR3 sequence (DNA): TGTGCCAGCAGCCAAGATCGAGCTACCCCCGGGACTAGCGGGGGGAACTCCTACAATGAGCAGTTCTTC. Its translation is CASSQDRATPGTSGGNSYNEQFF. The rearrangement links TRBV3-1 to TRBJ2-1; 15 bases line up with TRBD2. V lost 0 bases, J lost 0 bases, and 15 bases stayed unmatched. The CDR3 consists of 23 residues. From germline, CDR1 is LGHDT and CDR2 YNNKEL (reference sequence).

The chain combines TRBV20-1 with TRBJ2-2; 8 bases are a match to TRBD2. The germline V gene has CDR1 DFQATT and CDR2 SNEGSKA (reference sequence). The CDR3 sequence is 15 residues long. J gave up 7 bases and V 0 bases, and 7 bases lay outside the gene matches. In nucleotides, the CDR3 is TGCAGTGCTAGAGAGGGTAGCGGGGAAAGCGGGGAGCTGTTTTTT. Amino acids: CSAREGSGESGELFF.

This clonotype was picked up many times. This chain links TRBV5-1 with TRBJ1-1; D call uncertain. Germline values: CDR1 SGHRS, CDR2 YFSETQ. Trimming shortened V by 0 bases and J by 1 base, and 10 bases separated the two germline ends. This CDR3 is 15 amino acids long. CDR3 DNA sequence: TGCGCCAGCAGCTTGGAAGGTACAGCGAACACTGAAGCTTTCTTT. It specifies CASSLEGTANTEAFF.

The chain links TRBV9 to TRBJ2-5; D remains unclear. The last part of the DNA fits TRBJ2-7 better; the J call may be wrong. Germline CDR1 is SGDLS and CDR2 is YYNGEE. The CDR3 extends over 13 amino acids. As DNA, the CDR3 is TGTGCCAGCAGCGTAGACGTTAACTACGAGCAGTACTTC. It yields the protein CASSVDVNYEQYF.

In regard to this clonotype: One end of the junction varies from germline; a read error may be responsible. CDR3 nucleotides: TGCAACGTTGATCAGGGGGGCTCCTACAATGAGCAGTTCTTC. It specifies CNVDQGGSYNEQFF. The rearrangement uses TRBV29-1 and TRBJ2-1; a possible D gene is TRBD1 (7 bases). The CDR3 runs 14 residues. CDR1 SQVTM and CDR2 ANQGSEA come from the germline V gene.

This clonotype has just a few counts. The chain carries TRBV2 and TRBJ1-2; no clear D. The V gene's germline CDR1 is SNHLY and CDR2 FYNNEI. The CDR3 totals 11 residues. Between the trimmed V and J ends, which lost 4 bases and 8 bases, there was a span of 8 bases. In DNA, the CDR3 is TGTGCCAGCAGTGTTCTAGCGGGCTACACCTTC. Translating it yields CASSVLAGYTF.

This clonotype has more than one count but fewer than ten. The V gene is TRBV5-1, the J gene TRBJ2-3, with 7 bases that match TRBD1. Germline-derived CDR1 and CDR2 are SGHRS and YFSETQ. This CDR3 comprises 15 residues. V shed 4 bases, J shed 4 bases, and the junction held 9 bases outside the gene matches. This chain's CDR3 is CASSLGTVTADTQYF. Written as DNA, the CDR3 is TGCGCCAGCAGCCTAGGGACAGTGACCGCAGATACGCAGTATTTT.

This chain links TRBV20-1 with TRBJ2-7; possible D gene TRBD1, 6 bases. CDR1 is DFQATT and CDR2 is SNEGSKA in the germline V gene (reference sequence). Trimming shortened V by 2 bases and J by 2 bases, and 13 bases separated the two germline ends. This CDR3 comprises 14 residues. CDR3 sequence reads: CSARNRDTAYEQYF. CDR3 DNA sequence: TGCAGTGCTAGAAACCGGGACACTGCCTACGAGCAGTACTTC.

This clonotype appeared a few times. The chain links TRBV4-1 to TRBJ2-5; D is ambiguous. Near its end, the DNA agrees better with TRBJ2-7, so the J call may be wrong. CDR1 MGHRA and CDR2 YSYEKL come from the germline V gene. The CDR3 has 14 amino acids. CDR3 bases: TGCGCCAGCAGCCAAGGAGGTGATGTCTACGAGCAGTACTTC. Translating it yields CASSQGGDVYEQYF.

The V gene is TRBV28, the J gene TRBJ1-1; TRBD1 matches at 9 bases. CDR3 size: 18 residues. The germline CDR1 and CDR2 sequences are MDHEN and SYDVKM. Germline trimming cut 8 bases from V and 0 bases from J; bases unmatched to any gene: 16. The CDR3 here is CASPPPAGTGPMNTEAFF. In DNA form, the CDR3 reads TGTGCCAGCCCCCCCCCAGCCGGGACAGGGCCCATGAACACTGAAGCTTTCTTT.

This clonotype has just a few counts. The chain links TRBV29-1 to TRBJ2-7; D might be TRBD2 (5 bases). The germline CDR1 and CDR2 sequences are SQVTM and ANQGSEA. The CDR3 is 16 residues long. Deletions cut 6 bases from V and 0 bases from J, with 21 bases between. Here the CDR3 reads CSVPNPGYGSSYEQYF. The CDR3 nucleotides are TGCAGCGTCCCCAATCCGGGATATGGTAGCTCCTACGAGCAGTACTTC.

The chain joins TRBV20-1 to TRBJ1-5; a possible D gene is TRBD1 (5 bases). The CDR3 is made up of 14 amino acids. The V gene lost 5 bases and the J gene lost 2 bases, with 13 bases spanning the gap. Germline-derived CDR1 and CDR2 are DFQATT and SNEGSKA (reference sequence). DNA of the CDR3: TGCAGTGCTTACACAGGTTTCCGCAATCAGCCCCAGCATTTT. The encoded protein is CSAYTGFRNQPQHF.

This clonotype was seen more than once but under ten times. The chain employs TRBV21-1 and TRBJ2-7; the D call of TRBD1 is as the table states it, not checked on the DNA. TRBV21-1 is marked as a pseudogene. The CDR3 spans 16 residues. The CDR3 loop reads CASSSRDRDRPHEQYF. CDR3 nucleotides: TGTGCCAGCAGCTCAAGAGATAGAGACAGGCCCCACGAGCAGTACTTC.

This clonotype was seen a handful of times. This sequence joins TRBV6-2 or TRBV6-3 and TRBJ2-1, with D possibly TRBD2 on 6 matching bases. Germline loops: CDR1 MNHEY, CDR2 SVGEGT. This CDR3 comprises 15 residues. V was pared by 8 bases and J by 2 bases, with 16 bases between. The CDR3 DNA reads as TGTGCCAGCGGAGCAGGGCGGGGCCCCTACAATGAGCAGTTCTTC. Amino acid sequence: CASGAGRGPYNEQFF.

V and J are TRBV28 and TRBJ1-3; a possible D gene is TRBD1 (5 bases). Germline-derived CDR1 and CDR2 are MDHEN and SYDVKM. The V end was cut by 7 bases, the J end by 2 bases, with 15 bases between. This CDR3 comprises 15 residues. This chain's CDR3 is CASKTGTGAGNTIYF. In nucleotides, the CDR3 is TGTGCCAGCAAAACCGGGACGGGTGCTGGAAACACCATATATTTT.

J is TRBJ1-1 and V is TRBV9; D is unclear. The V gene's germline CDR1 is SGDLS and CDR2 YYNGEE. Trimming pared 3 bases from V and 0 bases from J, leaving 12 bases between. This CDR3 has 15 residues. The CDR3 protein is CASSEPGKLNTEAFF. CDR3 sequence (DNA): TGTGCCAGCAGCGAACCCGGAAAGTTGAACACTGAAGCTTTCTTT.

V gene TRBV14 combines with J gene TRBJ2-7; 12 nucleotides match TRBD2. CDR3 length: 15 amino acids. V lost 4 bases and J lost 2; bases outside the gene matches: 3. CDR1 is SGHDN, CDR2 FVKESK, per germline. The CDR3: CASSLSSGRAYEQYF. In DNA, the CDR3 is TGTGCCAGCAGCCTCTCTAGCGGGAGGGCCTACGAGCAGTACTTC.

Note on this clonotype: Germline is not matched at one junction end, which may reflect a read error. The chain joins TRBV4-3 to TRBJ2-1; 10 bases line up with TRBD2. This CDR3 is built from 15 residues. The V gene's germline CDR1 is LGHNA and CDR2 YSLEER. CDR3 nucleotides: TGCGCCAGCAGCCAACCTAGCGGGGGCTACAATGAGCGGTTCTTC. Protein product: CASSQPSGGYNERFF.

This clonotype has a handful of counts. This chain joins TRBV10-3 and TRBJ2-5; D tentatively reads TRBD1 or TRBD2 (5 bases each). V was pared by 5 bases and J by 4 bases, with 14 bases between. Per the germline V gene, CDR1 is ENHRY and CDR2 is SYGVKD. CDR3 length: 14 residues. CDR3 amino acids: CAISRRDTGETQYF. The DNA for the CDR3 is TGTGCCATCAGTCGCCGGGATACAGGAGAGACCCAGTACTTC.

The chain links TRBV6-5 to TRBJ2-4, with 12 bases identical to TRBD2. This CDR3 contains 13 residues. CDR1 and CDR2 (germline): MNHEY, SVGAGI. The CDR3 region is CVSLAGGTNIQYF. DNA for the CDR3: TGTGTCAGTCTAGCGGGGGGGACGAACATTCAGTACTTC.

This chain links TRBV12-3 or TRBV12-4 with TRBJ2-1; 9 nucleotides match TRBD1. V trimming: 5 bases; J trimming: 7 bases; junction bases outside the gene matches: 9. The CDR3 is made up of 15 amino acids. The CDR3 DNA reads as TGTGCCAGCAGTCCAGGGACAGGGATTGCGAATGAGCAGTTCTTC. Residues: CASSPGTGIANEQFF.

This clonotype appeared a few times. CDR3 residues: CATLGTSGAYNEQFF. In nucleotides, the CDR3 is TGTGCCACTCTCGGAACCAGCGGGGCCTACAATGAGCAGTTCTTC. The chain couples TRBV2 to TRBJ2-1, with 7 nucleotides matching TRBD2. Germline CDR1 reads SNHLY; CDR2 reads FYNNEI. This CDR3 has 15 amino acids. J gave up 2 bases and V 10 bases, and 11 bases lay outside the gene matches.

The table lists this clonotype with a few counts. The V call is TRBV12-3 or TRBV12-4, the J call TRBJ2-1; D remains ambiguous. The CDR3 contains 12 residues. Trimming pared 4 bases from V and 6 bases from J, leaving 7 bases between. As DNA, the CDR3 is TGTGCCAGCAGTTCCAGTTTCAATGAGCAGTTCTTC. The encoded protein is CASSSSFNEQFF.